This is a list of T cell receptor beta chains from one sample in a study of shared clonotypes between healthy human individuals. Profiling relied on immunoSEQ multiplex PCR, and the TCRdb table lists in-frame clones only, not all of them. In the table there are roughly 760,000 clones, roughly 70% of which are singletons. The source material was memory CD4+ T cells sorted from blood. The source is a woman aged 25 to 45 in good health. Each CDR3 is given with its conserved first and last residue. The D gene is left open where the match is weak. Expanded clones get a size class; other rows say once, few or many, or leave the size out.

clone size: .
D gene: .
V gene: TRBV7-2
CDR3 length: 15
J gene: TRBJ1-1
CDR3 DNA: TGTGCCAGCAGCTACACCCCGGACCCGAGGACTGAAGCTTTCTTT
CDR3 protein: CASSYTPDPRTEAFF

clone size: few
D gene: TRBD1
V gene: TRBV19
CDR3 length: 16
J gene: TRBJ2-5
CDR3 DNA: TGTGCCAGTAGTATTCGCTCCGGGACAGTGAAAGAGACCCAGTACTTC
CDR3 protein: CASSIRSGTVKETQYF

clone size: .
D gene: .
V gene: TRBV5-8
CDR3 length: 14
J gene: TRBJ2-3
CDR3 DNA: TGTGCCAGCAGCGACTCGACAGTGACACGTACGCAGTATTTT
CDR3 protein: CASSDSTVTRTQYF

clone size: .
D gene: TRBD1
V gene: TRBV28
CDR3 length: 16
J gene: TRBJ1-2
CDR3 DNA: TGTGCCAGCAGTTTATTGGGGACAGCAGCTAACTATGGCTACACCTTC
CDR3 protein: CASSLLGTAANYGYTF

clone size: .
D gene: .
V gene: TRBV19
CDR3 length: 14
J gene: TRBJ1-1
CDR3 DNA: TGTGCCAGTAGTATAGATTTGGCCGGGACGAAGAGGTTCTTT
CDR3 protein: CASSIDLAGTKRFF

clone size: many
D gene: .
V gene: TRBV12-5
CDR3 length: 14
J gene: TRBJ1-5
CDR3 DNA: TGTGCTAGTGCCTTTACAGGGCCCGGTCAGCCCCAGCATTTT
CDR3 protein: CASAFTGPGQPQHF

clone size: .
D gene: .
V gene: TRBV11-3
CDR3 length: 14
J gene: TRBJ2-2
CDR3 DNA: TGTGCCAGCAGCTGGGACCCCCTCACCGGGGAGCTGTTTTTT
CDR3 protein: CASSWDPLTGELFF

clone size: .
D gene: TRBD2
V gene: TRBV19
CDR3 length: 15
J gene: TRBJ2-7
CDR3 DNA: TGTGCCAGTAGTATAGGAGGCGGGAGCTCCTACGAGCAGTACTTC
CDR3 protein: CASSIGGGSSYEQYF

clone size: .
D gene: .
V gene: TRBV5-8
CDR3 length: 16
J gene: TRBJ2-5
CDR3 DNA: TGTGCCAGCAGCTTCTCCGCCGGGGGCGCCGGGGAGACCCAGTACTTC
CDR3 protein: CASSFSAGGAGETQYF

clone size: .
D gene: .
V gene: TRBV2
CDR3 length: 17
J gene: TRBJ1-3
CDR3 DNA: TGTGCCAGCTCCGGCGAGACTCGACGGTACTCTGGAAACACCATATATTTT
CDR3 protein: CASSGETRRYSGNTIYF

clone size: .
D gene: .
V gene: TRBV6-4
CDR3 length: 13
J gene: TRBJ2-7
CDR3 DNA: TGTGCCAGCAGTGACTCGTGGGGCAACGAGCAGTACTTC
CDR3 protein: CASSDSWGNEQYF

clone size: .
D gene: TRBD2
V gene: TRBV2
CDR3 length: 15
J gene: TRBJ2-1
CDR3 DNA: TGTGCCAGCAGTGTGGTAGCGGGAGGTCTCAATGAGCAGTTCTTC
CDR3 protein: CASSVVAGGLNEQFF

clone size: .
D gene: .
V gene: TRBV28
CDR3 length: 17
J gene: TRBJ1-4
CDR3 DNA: TGTGCCAGCAGTCCCTGGACGGCCGCGACCACTAATGAAAAACTGTTTTTT
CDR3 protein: CASSPWTAATTNEKLFF

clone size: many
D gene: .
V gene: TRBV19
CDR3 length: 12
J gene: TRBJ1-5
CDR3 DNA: TGTGCCAGTAGTGGTGACGGTCAGCCCCAGCATTTT
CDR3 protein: CASSGDGQPQHF

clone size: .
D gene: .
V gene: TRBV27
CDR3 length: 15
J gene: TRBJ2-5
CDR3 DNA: TGTGCCAGCAGCCAAACCTGGACAAACCAAGAGACCCAGTACTTC
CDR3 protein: CASSQTWTNQETQYF

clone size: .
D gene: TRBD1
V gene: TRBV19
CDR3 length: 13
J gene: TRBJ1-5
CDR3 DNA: TGTGCCACTACCGACAGGGATGAACAGCCCCAGCATTTT
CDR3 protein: CATTDRDEQPQHF

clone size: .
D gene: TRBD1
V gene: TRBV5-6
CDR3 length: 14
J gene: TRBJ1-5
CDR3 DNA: TGTGCCAGCAGCTGGGGACAGAACAATCAGCCCCAGCATTTT
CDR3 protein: CASSWGQNNQPQHF

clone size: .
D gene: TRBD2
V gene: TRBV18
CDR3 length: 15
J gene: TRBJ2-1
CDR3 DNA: TGTGCCAGCTCACCAATCCTAGCGGGATACGATGAGCAGTTCTTC
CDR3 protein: CASSPILAGYDEQFF

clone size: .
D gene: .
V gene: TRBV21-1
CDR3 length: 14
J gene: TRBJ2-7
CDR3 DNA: TGTGCCAGCAGCAAAGGCCAGGGAGACTACGAGCAGTACTTC
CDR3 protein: CASSKGQGDYEQYF

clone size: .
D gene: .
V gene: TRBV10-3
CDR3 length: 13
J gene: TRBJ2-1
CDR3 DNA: TGTGCCGCCGGGATAGGAGTCTCTGATGAGCAGTTCTTC
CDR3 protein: CAAGIGVSDEQFF

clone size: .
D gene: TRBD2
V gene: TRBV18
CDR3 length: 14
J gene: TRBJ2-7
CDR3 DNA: TGTGCCAGCTCACCGGCGGGGGGTATCGACGAGCAGTACTTC
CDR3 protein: CASSPAGGIDEQYF

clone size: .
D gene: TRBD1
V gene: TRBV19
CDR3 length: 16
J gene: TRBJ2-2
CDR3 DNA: TGTGCCACCGAGGGGGCGGATTATACGAACACCGGGGAGCTGTTTTTT
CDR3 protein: CATEGADYTNTGELFF

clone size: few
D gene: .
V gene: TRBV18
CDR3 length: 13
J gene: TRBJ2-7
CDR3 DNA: TGTGCCAGCTCACTTAGGTTAGATTACGAGCAGTACTTC
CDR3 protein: CASSLRLDYEQYF

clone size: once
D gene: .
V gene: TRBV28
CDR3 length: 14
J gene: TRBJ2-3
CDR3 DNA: TGTGCCAGCGCTCCCCTCTCGGGAGTAGATACGCAGTATTTT
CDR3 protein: CASAPLSGVDTQYF

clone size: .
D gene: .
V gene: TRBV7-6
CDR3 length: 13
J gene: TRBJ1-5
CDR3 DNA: TGTGCCAGCAGCTTACAGCGGGATCAGCCCCAGCATTTT
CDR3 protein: CASSLQRDQPQHF

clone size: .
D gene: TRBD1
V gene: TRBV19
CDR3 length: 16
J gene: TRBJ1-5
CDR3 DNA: TGTGCCAGTAGTATCAGGACAGGGGGGAGCAATCAGCCCCAGCATTTT
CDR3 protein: CASSIRTGGSNQPQHF

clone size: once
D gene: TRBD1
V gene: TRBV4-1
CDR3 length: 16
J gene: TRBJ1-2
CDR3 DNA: TGCGCCAGCAGCCTCGCAGGGACAGGGGGAATCTATGGCTACACCTTC
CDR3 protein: CASSLAGTGGIYGYTF

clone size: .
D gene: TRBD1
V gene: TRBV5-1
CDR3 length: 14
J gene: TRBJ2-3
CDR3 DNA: TGCGCCAGCCGGGACAGGGGGCAAGAAGATACGCAGTATTTT
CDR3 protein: CASRDRGQEDTQYF

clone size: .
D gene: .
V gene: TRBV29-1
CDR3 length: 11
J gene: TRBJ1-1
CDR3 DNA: TGCAGCGTCGGATTGAACACTGAAGCTTTCTTT
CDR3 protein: CSVGLNTEAFF

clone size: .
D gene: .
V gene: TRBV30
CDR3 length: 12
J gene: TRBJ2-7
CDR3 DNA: TGTGCCTGGAGTGGGGGGGTCTACGAGCAGTACTTC
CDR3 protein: CAWSGGVYEQYF

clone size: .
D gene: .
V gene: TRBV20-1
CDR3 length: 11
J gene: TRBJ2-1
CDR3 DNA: TGCAGTGGAAAGGGTGAGAATGAGCAGTTCTTC
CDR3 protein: CSGKGENEQFF

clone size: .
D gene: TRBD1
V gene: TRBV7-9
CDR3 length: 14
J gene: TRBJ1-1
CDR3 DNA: TGTGCCAGCAGTCGGGACAGGATGAACACTGAAGCTTTCTTT
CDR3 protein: CASSRDRMNTEAFF

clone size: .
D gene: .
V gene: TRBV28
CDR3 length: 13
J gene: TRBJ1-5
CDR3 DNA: TGTGCCAGCAGTACAGGCGACAATCAGCCCCAGCATTTT
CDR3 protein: CASSTGDNQPQHF

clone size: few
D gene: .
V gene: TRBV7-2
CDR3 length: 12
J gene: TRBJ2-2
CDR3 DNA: TGTGCCAGCAGCTTACCACTCAGGGAGCTGTTTTTT
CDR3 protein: CASSLPLRELFF

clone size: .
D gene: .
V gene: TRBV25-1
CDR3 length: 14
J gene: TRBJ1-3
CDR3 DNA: TGTGCCAGCAGTGGGTCCAGCTCTGGAAACACCATATATTTT
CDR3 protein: CASSGSSSGNTIYF

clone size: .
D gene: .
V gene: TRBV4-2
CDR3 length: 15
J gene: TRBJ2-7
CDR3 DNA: TGTGCCAGCAGCCAAGATCTAGTGATGTCCTACGAGCAGTACTTC
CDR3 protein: CASSQDLVMSYEQYF

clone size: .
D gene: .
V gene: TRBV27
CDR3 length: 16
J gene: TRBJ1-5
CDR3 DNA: TGTGCCAGCAGTTTATCGAGGGACGTTAGCAATCAGCCCCAGCATTTT
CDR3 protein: CASSLSRDVSNQPQHF

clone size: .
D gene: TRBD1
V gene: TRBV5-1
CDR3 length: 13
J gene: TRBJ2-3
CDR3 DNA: TGCGCCAGCAGCCAACAGGGGTCAGATACGCAGTATTTT
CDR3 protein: CASSQQGSDTQYF

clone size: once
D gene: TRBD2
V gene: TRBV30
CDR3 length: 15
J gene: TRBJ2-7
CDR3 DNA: TGTGCCTGGAGTGTTGGACTAGCGGGATATGGCGAGCAGTACTTC
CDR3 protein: CAWSVGLAGYGEQYF

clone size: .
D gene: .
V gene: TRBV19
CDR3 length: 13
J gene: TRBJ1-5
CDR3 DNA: TGTGCCAGTAGTATATCAGGGGTTCAGCCCCAGCATTTT
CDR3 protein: CASSISGVQPQHF

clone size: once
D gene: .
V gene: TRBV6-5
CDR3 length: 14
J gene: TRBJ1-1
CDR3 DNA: TGTGCCAGCAGTCAGTTTAGCGGGAACACTGAAGCTTTCTTT
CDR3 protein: CASSQFSGNTEAFF

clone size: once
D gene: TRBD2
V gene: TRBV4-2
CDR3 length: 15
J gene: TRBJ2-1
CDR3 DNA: TGTGCCAGCAGCCTGAGACTAGCGGACCTGAATGAGCAGTTCTTC
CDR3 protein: CASSLRLADLNEQFF

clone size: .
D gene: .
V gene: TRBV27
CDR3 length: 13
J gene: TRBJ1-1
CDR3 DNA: TGTGCCAGCAGTTTAGGACAGTCCACTGAAGCTTTCTTT
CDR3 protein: CASSLGQSTEAFF

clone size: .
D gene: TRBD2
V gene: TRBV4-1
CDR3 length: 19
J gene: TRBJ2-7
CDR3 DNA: TGCGCCAGCAGCCAAGTCCCGGGACTAGCGGAGTCACCAGGTTACGAGCAGTACTTC
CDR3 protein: CASSQVPGLAESPGYEQYF

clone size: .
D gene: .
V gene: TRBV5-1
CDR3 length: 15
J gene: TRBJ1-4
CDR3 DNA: TGCGCCAGCAGCCTGGCGGGGGGCATAGATGAAAAACTGTTTTTT
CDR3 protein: CASSLAGGIDEKLFF

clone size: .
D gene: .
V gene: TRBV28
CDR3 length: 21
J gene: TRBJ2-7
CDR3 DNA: TGTGCCAGCAGCTCCGTGACAGGGAACGTTTTCGAACAGCGGGAGAGGTACGAGCAGTACTTC
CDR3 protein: CASSSVTGNVFEQRERYEQYF

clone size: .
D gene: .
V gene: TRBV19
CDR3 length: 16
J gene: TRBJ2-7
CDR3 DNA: TGTGCCAGTAGCCCGGACGGGAGCTTGTTCTCCTACGAGCAGTACTTC
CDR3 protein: CASSPDGSLFSYEQYF

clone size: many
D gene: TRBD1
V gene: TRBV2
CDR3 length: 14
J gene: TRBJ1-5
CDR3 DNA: TGTGCCAGCGGAAGGACAGGGGCTTACCAGCCCCAGCATTTT
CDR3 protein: CASGRTGAYQPQHF

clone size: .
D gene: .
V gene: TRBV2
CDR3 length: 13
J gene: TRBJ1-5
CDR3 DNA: TGTGCCAGCACCAGGGATAGCAATCAGCCCCAGCATTTT
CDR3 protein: CASTRDSNQPQHF

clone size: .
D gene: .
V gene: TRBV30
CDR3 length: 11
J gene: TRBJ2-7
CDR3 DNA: TGTGCCTGGAGTGTACGATACGAGCAGTACTTC
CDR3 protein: CAWSVRYEQYF

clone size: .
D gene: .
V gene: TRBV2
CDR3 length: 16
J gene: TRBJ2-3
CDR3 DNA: TGTGCCAGCAGTGTTTTCGGCGTAGCGGGCACAGATACGCAGTATTTT
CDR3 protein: CASSVFGVAGTDTQYF

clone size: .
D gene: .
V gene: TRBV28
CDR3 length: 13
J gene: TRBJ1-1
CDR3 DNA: TGTGCCAGCATGAGACAGCTGAACACTGAAGCTTTCTTT
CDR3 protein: CASMRQLNTEAFF

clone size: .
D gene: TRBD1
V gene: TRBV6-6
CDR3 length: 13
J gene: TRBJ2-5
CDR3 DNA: TGTGCAACGACAGGGGAGCGAGCGGAGACCCAGTACTTC
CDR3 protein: CATTGERAETQYF

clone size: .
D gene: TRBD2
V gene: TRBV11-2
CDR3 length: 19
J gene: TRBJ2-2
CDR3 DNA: TGTGCCAGCAGCTCGAATCCGGGACTAGCGGGAGCGAACACCGGGGAGCTGTTTTTT
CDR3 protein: CASSSNPGLAGANTGELFF

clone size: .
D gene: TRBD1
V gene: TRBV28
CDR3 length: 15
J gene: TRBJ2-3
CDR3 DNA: TGTGCCAGCAGTCCCGGGACAGGGTGGGCGGATACGCAGTATTTT
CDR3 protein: CASSPGTGWADTQYF

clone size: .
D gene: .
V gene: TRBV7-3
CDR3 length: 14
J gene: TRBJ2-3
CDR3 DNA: TGTGCCAGCAGCCCTACCCCCGGGCACAATACGCAGTATTTT
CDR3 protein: CASSPTPGHNTQYF

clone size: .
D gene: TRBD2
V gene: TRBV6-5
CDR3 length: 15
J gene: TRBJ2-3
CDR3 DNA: TGTGCCAGCAGTTACATAGCGGGAGGAGCAGATACGCAGTATTTT
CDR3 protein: CASSYIAGGADTQYF

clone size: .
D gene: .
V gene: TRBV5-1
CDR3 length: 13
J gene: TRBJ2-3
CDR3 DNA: TGCGCCAGCAGCCAACCGTCGTCTGATACGCAGTATTTT
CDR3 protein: CASSQPSSDTQYF

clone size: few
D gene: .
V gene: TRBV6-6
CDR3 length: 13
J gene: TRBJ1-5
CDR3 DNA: TGTGCCAGCAGTGGACGCCCCCATCAGCCCCAGCATTTT
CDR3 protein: CASSGRPHQPQHF

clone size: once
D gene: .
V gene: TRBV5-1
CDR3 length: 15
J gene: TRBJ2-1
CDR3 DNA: TGCGCCAGCAGCTTGTCGTCAGGGGATTACAATGAGCAGTTCTTC
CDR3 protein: CASSLSSGDYNEQFF